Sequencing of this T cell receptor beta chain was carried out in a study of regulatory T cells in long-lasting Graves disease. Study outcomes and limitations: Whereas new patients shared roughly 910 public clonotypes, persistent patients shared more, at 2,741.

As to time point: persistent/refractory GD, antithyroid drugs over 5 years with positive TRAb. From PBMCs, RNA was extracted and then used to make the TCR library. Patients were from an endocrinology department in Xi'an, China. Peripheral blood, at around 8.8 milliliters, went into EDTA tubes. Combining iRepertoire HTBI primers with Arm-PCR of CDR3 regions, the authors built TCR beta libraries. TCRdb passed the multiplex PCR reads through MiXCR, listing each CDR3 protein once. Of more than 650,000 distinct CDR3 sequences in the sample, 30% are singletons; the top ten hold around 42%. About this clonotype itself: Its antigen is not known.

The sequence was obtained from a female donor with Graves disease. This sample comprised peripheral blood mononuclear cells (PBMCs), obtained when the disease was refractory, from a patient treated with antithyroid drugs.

CDR3 sequence reads: CASSLPGQGYTEAFF. CDR3 sequence (DNA): TGTGCCAGCAGTTTACCGGGACAGGGTTACACTGAAGCTTTCTTT. V and J are TRBV28 and TRBJ1-1, with 9 bases fitting TRBD1. Trimming at V came to 2 bases and at J to 3 bases, leaving 4 bases not matched to a gene. CDR3 size: 15 residues. Germline loops: CDR1 MDHEN, CDR2 SYDVKM. The full variable domain, its missing parts supplied by reference TRBV28 and TRBJ1-1, is DVKVTQSSRYLVKRTGEKVFLECVQDMDHENMFWYRQDPGLGLRLIYFSYDVKMKEKGDIPEGYSVSREKKERFSLILESASTNQTSMYLCASSLPGQGYTEAFFGQGTRLTVV.